The rows below give T cell receptor beta chains drawn from one sample of a study of blood T cell repertoires in COVID-19. Clones were sequenced by immunoSEQ multiplex PCR, and TCRdb holds only the in-frame ones, with some missing. This sample carries 55,000 to 70,000 clones, 60% to 85% of them seen once, and the ten largest clones take 4.5% to 6%. Sequenced material: peripheral blood. The receptors were sampled from a human donor in a cohort sampled during active COVID-19. Both conserved end residues are part of each CDR3. D genes are given only for firm matches. Some rows have no size entry. The others give once, few or many, or a class for an expanded clone.

len	v_gene	abundance	j_gene	d_gene	CDR3nt	CDR3aa
14	TRBV6-2/TRBV6-3	few	TRBJ1-1	NA	TGTGCCAGCAGTTACTCGATGTTGGGGGCGAAAGCTTTCTTT	CASSYSMLGAKAFF
19	TRBV11-2	NA	TRBJ2-7	TRBD2	TGTGCCAGCAGCGCCCCCGCCGAGGCTAGCGGGAGACCCACCTACGAGCAGTACTTC	CASSAPAEASGRPTYEQYF
13	TRBV14	NA	TRBJ1-2	TRBD1	TGTGCCAGCAGCGTGGGACAGTACTATGGCTACACCTTC	CASSVGQYYGYTF
15	TRBV2	NA	TRBJ1-5	NA	TGTGCCAGCAGTGAACAGGGACATAGCAATCAGCCCCAGCATTTT	CASSEQGHSNQPQHF
16	TRBV18	NA	TRBJ2-1	TRBD2	TGTGCCAGCTCACACAAGGTGGCTAGCGGCTACAATGAGCAGTTCTTC	CASSHKVASGYNEQFF
16	TRBV11-2	NA	TRBJ1-3	NA	TGTGCCAGCAGCTCCCGAACTGGCGGTTCTGGAAACACCATATATTTT	CASSSRTGGSGNTIYF
15	TRBV27	once	TRBJ1-2	NA	TGTGCCAGCAGCCCACAACTCCAGGGAAGCTATGGCTACACCTTC	CASSPQLQGSYGYTF
13	TRBV6-2/TRBV6-3	NA	TRBJ2-7	TRBD1	TGTGCCAGCAGTGACAGGGGAAATTACGAGCAGTACTTC	CASSDRGNYEQYF
15	TRBV12-5	NA	TRBJ2-5	TRBD1	TGTGCTAGTGGCCACGATAGACAGGGACGGGAGACCCAGTACTTC	CASGHDRQGRETQYF
15	TRBV4-1	NA	TRBJ2-1	TRBD1	TGCGCCAGCAGCCATCCCGGGACAGGGAGGAATGAGCAGTTCTTC	CASSHPGTGRNEQFF
13	TRBV4-1	NA	TRBJ2-1	NA	TGCGCCAGCAGCCGGAGCTCCTACAATGAGCAGTTCTTC	CASSRSSYNEQFF
15	TRBV5-1	NA	TRBJ2-7	TRBD2	TGCGCCAGCAGCTTGGGTAGCGGGGTCTCCTACGAGCAGTACTTC	CASSLGSGVSYEQYF
19	TRBV3-1/TRBV3-2	NA	TRBJ2-7	TRBD2	TGTGCCAGCAGCCGCCCGACTAGCGGGAGTTGGAAAGCATCCTACGAGCAGTACTTC	CASSRPTSGSWKASYEQYF
14	TRBV27	NA	TRBJ1-5	NA	TGTGCCAGCAGTTTCTCAGATAGCAATCAGCCCCAGCATTTT	CASSFSDSNQPQHF
14	TRBV7-2	NA	TRBJ1-1	NA	TGTGCCAGCAGCTTAGGTCAGTTGAACACTGAAGCTTTCTTT	CASSLGQLNTEAFF
14	TRBV29-1	NA	TRBJ2-7	TRBD1	TGCAGCGTTGAAGTCCGGGACAGATCCTACGAGCAGTACTTC	CSVEVRDRSYEQYF
16	TRBV18	NA	TRBJ2-7	TRBD1	TGTGCCAGCTCACCAAGGCTGGGACAGGGTGCCTACGAGCAGTACTTC	CASSPRLGQGAYEQYF
15	TRBV19	NA	TRBJ2-3	TRBD2	TGTGCCAGTAGGATAGCGGGAGCTATGGCAGATACGCAGTATTTT	CASRIAGAMADTQYF
11	TRBV28	NA	TRBJ1-1	NA	TGTGCCAGCCCACGGGGCACTGAAGCTTTCTTT	CASPRGTEAFF
16	TRBV7-9	NA	TRBJ1-1	TRBD1	TGTGCCAGCAGCCTTGGACAGGGGGCATCGAACACTGAAGCTTTCTTT	CASSLGQGASNTEAFF
15	TRBV4-2	NA	TRBJ2-7	NA	TGTGCCAGCAGCCCTCCCCCCGGAGGGGCCTACGAGCAGTACTTC	CASSPPPGGAYEQYF
13	TRBV10-1	NA	TRBJ2-7	TRBD2	TGCGCCAGCAGTGCGGGACTAGCCTACGAGCAGTACTTC	CASSAGLAYEQYF
13	TRBV27	NA	TRBJ2-1	TRBD1	TGTGCCAGCAGCCCCGCCGGGACAGGGGAGCAGTTCTTC	CASSPAGTGEQFF
12	TRBV13	NA	TRBJ1-1	NA	TGTGCCAGCAGCTTGGGGGAGGTTGAAGCTTTCTTT	CASSLGEVEAFF
13	TRBV6-2/TRBV6-3	NA	TRBJ2-7	NA	TGTGCCAGCAGTCAACGGCCAGGTGGCGAGCAGTACTTC	CASSQRPGGEQYF
15	TRBV19	NA	TRBJ1-2	TRBD1	TGTGCCAGTAGTATCACCGGGACAGGGGCCTACGGCTACACCTTC	CASSITGTGAYGYTF
13	TRBV4-1	NA	TRBJ2-1	NA	TGCGCCAGCAGCCAAGATGTTACGGTTGAGCAGTTCTTC	CASSQDVTVEQFF
16	TRBV19	NA	TRBJ1-2	TRBD1	TGTGCCAGTAGTCCCAAGAGGACAGGAAAGATCTATGGCTACACCTTC	CASSPKRTGKIYGYTF
13	TRBV5-4	few	TRBJ2-7	NA	TGTGCCAGCAGCTTACAGGGATCCTACGAGCAGTACTTC	CASSLQGSYEQYF
18	TRBV7-8	once	TRBJ1-4	TRBD1	TGTGCCAGCAGCTCTCACCCGGGACAGATGGATTTGGGTGAAAAACTGTTTTTT	CASSSHPGQMDLGEKLFF
15	TRBV7-9	NA	TRBJ1-4	NA	TGTGCCAGCAGCACGCGGGAGGGATTTAATGAAAAACTGTTTTTT	CASSTREGFNEKLFF
13	TRBV12-3/TRBV12-4	NA	TRBJ1-2	NA	TGTGCCAGCAGTTTACGCAGGGCCTATGGCTACACCTTC	CASSLRRAYGYTF
18	TRBV27	NA	TRBJ2-1	TRBD2	TGTGCCAGCAGGCACTACGGGACTAGCGGGAGGGCCTACAATGAGCAGTTCTTC	CASRHYGTSGRAYNEQFF
18	TRBV5-1	NA	TRBJ2-7	NA	TGCGCCAGCAGCTTGGGGTTTCGGGGCGGGACGGACACCTACGAGCAGTACTTC	CASSLGFRGGTDTYEQYF
16	TRBV27	NA	TRBJ1-1	TRBD1	TGTGCCAGCAGTTTATACCCGACAGGGCCTAACACTGAAGCTTTCTTT	CASSLYPTGPNTEAFF
16	TRBV7-2	NA	TRBJ1-2	NA	TGTGCCAGCAGCTTAGGGGTACCGGGACAACTCTATGGCTACACCTTC	CASSLGVPGQLYGYTF
13	TRBV2	NA	TRBJ1-1	NA	TGTGCCAGCAGTGCTGAGGGCCGGACTGAAGCTTTCTTT	CASSAEGRTEAFF
15	TRBV5-1	NA	TRBJ1-1	TRBD1	TGCGCCAGCAGCAGGCGACAGGGAACGAACACTGAAGCTTTCTTT	CASSRRQGTNTEAFF
14	TRBV6-6	NA	TRBJ1-4	NA	TGTGCCAGCAGTTACAGGGGAGGTAATGAAAAACTGTTTTTT	CASSYRGGNEKLFF
18	TRBV6-1	NA	TRBJ2-6	TRBD1	TGTGCCAGCAGTGCGCGACAGGGGGCAATATCTGGGGCCAACGTCCTGACTTTC	CASSARQGAISGANVLTF
15	TRBV5-1	NA	TRBJ2-7	TRBD1	TGCGCCAGCAGCTCACAGGGGGTGACCCCCTACGAGCAGTACTTC	CASSSQGVTPYEQYF
13	TRBV5-6	NA	TRBJ1-5	NA	TGTGCCAGCAGCTTCGGTAACAATCAGCCCCAGCATTTT	CASSFGNNQPQHF
12	TRBV6-5	NA	TRBJ2-7	TRBD2	TGTGCCAGTAGCGGGAACTCCTACGAGCAGTACTTC	CASSGNSYEQYF
16	TRBV4-1	NA	TRBJ2-7	TRBD1	TGCGCCAGCAGCCAAGGCTCAGGGGGTACTATCTACGAGCAGTACTTC	CASSQGSGGTIYEQYF
16	TRBV18	NA	TRBJ1-2	TRBD1	TGTGCCAGCTCAGATCTAGGGACAGAACGGAACTATGGCTACACCTTC	CASSDLGTERNYGYTF
14	TRBV30	few	TRBJ1-1	TRBD1	TGTGCCTGGGGGATGGCAGGGGGCGAATCGGGGGCTTTCTTT	CAWGMAGGESGAFF
11	TRBV29-1	NA	TRBJ1-2	NA	TGCAGCGTGGGTGGACATGGCGGCTACACCTTC	CSVGGHGGYTF
15	TRBV5-1	NA	TRBJ2-5	TRBD2	TGCGCCAGCAGCTTGGCCTCGGGACTAAAAGAGACCCAGTACTTC	CASSLASGLKETQYF
15	TRBV5-4	NA	TRBJ2-1	NA	TGTGCCAGCCGTGCGGACAGCCCCACCTACAATGAGCAGTTCTTC	CASRADSPTYNEQFF
14	TRBV6-5	medium-sized	TRBJ1-1	TRBD1	TGTGCCAGCGGGACAGGGGGGGTCAACACTGAAGCTTTCTTT	CASGTGGVNTEAFF
15	TRBV7-9	NA	TRBJ1-2	NA	TGTGCCAGCAGCCCTCCCCTGAGGGTAGAAGATGGCTACACCTTC	CASSPPLRVEDGYTF
14	TRBV11-2	few	TRBJ1-1	TRBD1	TGTGCCAGCAGCTGGACAGGGTCGAACACTGAAGCTTTCTTT	CASSWTGSNTEAFF